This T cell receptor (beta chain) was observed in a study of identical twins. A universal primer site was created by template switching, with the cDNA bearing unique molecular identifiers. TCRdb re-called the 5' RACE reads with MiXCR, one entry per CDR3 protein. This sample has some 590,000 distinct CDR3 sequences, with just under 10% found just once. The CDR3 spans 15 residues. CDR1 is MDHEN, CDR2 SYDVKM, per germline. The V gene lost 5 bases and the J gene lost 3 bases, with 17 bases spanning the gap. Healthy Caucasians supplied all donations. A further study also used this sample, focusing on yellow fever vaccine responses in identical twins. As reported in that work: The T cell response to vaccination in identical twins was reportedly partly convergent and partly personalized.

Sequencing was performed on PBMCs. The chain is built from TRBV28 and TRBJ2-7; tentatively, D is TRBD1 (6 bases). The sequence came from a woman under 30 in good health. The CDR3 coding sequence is TGTGCCAGCAGTGGGACCCAGGACAGACTCTACGAGCAGTACTTC. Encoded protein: CASSGTQDRLYEQYF.